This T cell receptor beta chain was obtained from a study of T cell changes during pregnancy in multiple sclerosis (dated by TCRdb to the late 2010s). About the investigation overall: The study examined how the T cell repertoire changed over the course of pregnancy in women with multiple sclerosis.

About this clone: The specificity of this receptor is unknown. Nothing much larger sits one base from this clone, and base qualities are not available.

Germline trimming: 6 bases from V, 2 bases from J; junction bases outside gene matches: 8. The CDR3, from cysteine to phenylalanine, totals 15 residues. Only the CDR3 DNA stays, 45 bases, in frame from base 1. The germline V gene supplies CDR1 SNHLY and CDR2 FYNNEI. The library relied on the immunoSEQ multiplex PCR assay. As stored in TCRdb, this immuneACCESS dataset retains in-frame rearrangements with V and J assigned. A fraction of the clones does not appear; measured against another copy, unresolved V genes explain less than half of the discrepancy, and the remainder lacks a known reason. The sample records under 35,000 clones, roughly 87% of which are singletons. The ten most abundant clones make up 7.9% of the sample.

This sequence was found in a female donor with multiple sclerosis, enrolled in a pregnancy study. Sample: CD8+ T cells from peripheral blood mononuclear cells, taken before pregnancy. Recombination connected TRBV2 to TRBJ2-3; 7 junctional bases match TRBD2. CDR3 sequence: CASSWLAEITDTQYF. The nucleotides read TGTGCCAGCAGCTGGCTAGCGGAGATCACAGATACGCAGTATTTT.